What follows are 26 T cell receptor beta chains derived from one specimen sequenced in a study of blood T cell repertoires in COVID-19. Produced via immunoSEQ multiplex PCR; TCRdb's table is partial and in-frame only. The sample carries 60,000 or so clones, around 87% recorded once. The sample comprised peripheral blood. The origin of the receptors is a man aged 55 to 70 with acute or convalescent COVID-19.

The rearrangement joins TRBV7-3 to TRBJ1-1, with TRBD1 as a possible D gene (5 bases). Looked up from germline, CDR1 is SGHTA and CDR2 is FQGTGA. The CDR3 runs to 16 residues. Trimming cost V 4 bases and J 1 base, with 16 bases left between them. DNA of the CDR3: TGTGCCAGCAGCTCAGATGCCCAGGGTTCGAACACTGAAGCTTTCTTT. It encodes CASSSDAQGSNTEAFF.

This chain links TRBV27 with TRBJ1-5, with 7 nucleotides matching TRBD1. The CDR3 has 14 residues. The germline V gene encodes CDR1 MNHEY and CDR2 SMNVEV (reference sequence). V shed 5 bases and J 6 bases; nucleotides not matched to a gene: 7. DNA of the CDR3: TGTGCCAGCAGTAAGGGGGCGTCAGTTCAGCCCCAGCATTTT. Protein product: CASSKGASVQPQHF.

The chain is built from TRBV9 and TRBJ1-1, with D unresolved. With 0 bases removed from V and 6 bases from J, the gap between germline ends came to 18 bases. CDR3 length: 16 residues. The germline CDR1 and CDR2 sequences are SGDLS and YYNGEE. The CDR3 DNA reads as TGTGCCAGCAGCGTAGCTGGGCAGGTTGGATCCGCTGAAGCTTTCTTT. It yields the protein CASSVAGQVGSAEAFF.

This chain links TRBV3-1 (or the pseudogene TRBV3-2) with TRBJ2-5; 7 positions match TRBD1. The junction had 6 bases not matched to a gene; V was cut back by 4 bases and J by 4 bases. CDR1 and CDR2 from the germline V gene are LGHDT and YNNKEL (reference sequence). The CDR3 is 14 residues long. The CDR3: CASSPGQWGETQYF. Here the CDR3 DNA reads TGTGCCAGCAGCCCGGGACAGTGGGGAGAGACCCAGTACTTC.

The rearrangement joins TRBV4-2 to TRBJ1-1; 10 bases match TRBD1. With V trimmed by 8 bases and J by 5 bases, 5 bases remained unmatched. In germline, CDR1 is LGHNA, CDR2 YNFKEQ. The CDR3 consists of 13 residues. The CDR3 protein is CASRPGQGTEAFF. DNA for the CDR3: TGTGCCAGCCGTCCGGGACAGGGGACTGAAGCTTTCTTT.

Written as DNA, the CDR3 is TGTGCCAGCAGCCGCAGCCTGGGGGGGGTTTCACCCCTCCACTTT. Amino acid sequence: CASSRSLGGVSPLHF. The chain joins TRBV11-2 to TRBJ1-6; weak D call: TRBD1 (5 bases). The V end lost 5 bases, the J end lost 9 bases, and 17 bases lay between the germline ends. The CDR3 totals 15 residues. Germline V CDR1 and CDR2: SGHAT, FQNNGV.

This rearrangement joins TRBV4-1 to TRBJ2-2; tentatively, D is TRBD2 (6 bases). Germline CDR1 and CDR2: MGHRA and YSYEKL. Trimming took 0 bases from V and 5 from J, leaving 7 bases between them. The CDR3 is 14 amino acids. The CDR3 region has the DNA TGCGCCAGCAGCCAAGATGGGAGGACCGGGGAGCTGTTTTTT. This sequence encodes CASSQDGRTGELFF.

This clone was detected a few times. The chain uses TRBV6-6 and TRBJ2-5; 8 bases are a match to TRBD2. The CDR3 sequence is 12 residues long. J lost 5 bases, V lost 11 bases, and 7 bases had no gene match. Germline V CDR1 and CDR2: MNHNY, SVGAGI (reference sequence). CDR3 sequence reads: CASRRGEETQYF. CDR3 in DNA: TGTGCCTCCCGGCGGGGGGAGGAGACCCAGTACTTC.

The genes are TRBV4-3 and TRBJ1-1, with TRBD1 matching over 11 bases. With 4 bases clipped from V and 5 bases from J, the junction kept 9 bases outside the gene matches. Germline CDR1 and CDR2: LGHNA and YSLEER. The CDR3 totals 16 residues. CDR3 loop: CASSLDRTGGLTEAFF. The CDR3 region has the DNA TGCGCCAGCAGCCTAGACAGGACAGGGGGCCTAACTGAAGCTTTCTTT.

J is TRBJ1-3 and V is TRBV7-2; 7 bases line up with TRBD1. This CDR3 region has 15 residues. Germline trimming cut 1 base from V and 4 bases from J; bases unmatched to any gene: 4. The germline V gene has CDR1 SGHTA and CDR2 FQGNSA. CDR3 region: CASSLDRGGGNTIYF. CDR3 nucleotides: TGTGCCAGCAGCTTAGACAGGGGTGGAGGAAACACCATATATTTT.

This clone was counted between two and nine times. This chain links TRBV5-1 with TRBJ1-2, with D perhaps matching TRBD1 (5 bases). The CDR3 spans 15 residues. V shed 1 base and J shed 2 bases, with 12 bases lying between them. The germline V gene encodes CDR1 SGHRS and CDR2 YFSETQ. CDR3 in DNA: TGCGCCAGCAGCTTGTCAGGGTTAGGGAACTATGGCTACACCTTC. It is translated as CASSLSGLGNYGYTF.

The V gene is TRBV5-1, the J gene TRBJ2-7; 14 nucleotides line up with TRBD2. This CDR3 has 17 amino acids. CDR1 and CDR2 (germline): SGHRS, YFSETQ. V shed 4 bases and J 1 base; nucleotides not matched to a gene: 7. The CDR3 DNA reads TGCGCCAGCAGCGCGGGACTAGCGGGGGTAGGATCCTACGAGCAGTACTTC. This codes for CASSAGLAGVGSYEQYF. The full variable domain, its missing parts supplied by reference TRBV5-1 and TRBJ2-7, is KAGVTQTPRYLIKTRGQQVTLSCSPISGHRSVSWYQQTPGQGLQFLFEYFSETQRNKGNFPGRFSGRQFSNSRSEMNVSTLELGDSALYLCASSAGLAGVGSYEQYFGPGTRLTVT.

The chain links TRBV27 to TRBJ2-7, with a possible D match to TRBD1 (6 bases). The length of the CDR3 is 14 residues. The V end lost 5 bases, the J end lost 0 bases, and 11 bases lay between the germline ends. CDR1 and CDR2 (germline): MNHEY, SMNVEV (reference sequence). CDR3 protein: CASSTGTNSYEQYF. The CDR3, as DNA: TGTGCCAGCAGTACAGGGACAAACTCCTACGAGCAGTACTTC.

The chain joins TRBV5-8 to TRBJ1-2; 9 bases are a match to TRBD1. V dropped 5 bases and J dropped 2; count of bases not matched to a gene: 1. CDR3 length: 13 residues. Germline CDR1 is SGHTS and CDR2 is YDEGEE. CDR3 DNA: TGTGCCAGCAGAGGACAGGGGAACTATGGCTACACCTTC. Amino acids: CASRGQGNYGYTF.

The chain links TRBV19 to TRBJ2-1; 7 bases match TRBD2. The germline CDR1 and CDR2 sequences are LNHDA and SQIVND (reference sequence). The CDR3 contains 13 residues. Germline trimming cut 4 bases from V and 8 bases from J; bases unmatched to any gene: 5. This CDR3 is CASSTGLGYEQFF. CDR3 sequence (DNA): TGTGCCAGTAGTACCGGACTAGGGTATGAGCAGTTCTTC.

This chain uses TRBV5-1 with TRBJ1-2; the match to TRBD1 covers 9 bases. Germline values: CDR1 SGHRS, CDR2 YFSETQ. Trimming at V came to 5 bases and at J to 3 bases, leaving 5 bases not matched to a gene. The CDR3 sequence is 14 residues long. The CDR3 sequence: CASSSGQGYYGYTF. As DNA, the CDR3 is TGCGCCAGCAGTTCCGGACAGGGGTACTATGGCTACACCTTC.

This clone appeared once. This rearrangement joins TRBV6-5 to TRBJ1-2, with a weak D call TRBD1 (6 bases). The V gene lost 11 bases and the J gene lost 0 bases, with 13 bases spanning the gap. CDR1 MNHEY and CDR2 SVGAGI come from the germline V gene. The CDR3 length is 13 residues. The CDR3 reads CAETGPPNYGYTF. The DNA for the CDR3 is TGTGCCGAAACAGGGCCCCCTAACTATGGCTACACCTTC.

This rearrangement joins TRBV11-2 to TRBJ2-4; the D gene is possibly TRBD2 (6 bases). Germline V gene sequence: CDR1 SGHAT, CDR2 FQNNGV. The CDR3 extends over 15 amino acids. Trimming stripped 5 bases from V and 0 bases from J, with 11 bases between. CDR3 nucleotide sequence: TGTGCCAGCAGCCGGAGGGATCTAGCCAAAAACATTCAGTACTTC. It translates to CASSRRDLAKNIQYF.

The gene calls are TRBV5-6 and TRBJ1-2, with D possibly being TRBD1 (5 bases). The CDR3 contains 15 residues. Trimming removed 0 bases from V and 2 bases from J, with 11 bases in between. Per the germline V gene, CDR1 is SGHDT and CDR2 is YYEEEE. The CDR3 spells CASSLEWGSNYGYTF. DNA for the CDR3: TGTGCCAGCAGCTTGGAATGGGGCTCAAACTATGGCTACACCTTC.

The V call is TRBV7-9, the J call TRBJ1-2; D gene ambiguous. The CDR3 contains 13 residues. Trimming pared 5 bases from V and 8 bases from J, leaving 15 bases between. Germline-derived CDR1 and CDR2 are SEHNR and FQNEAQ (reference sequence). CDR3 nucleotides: TGTGCCAGCAGCCACCCACCCCGAGAGGGCTACACCTTC. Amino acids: CASSHPPREGYTF. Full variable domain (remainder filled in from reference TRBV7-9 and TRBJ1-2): DTGVSQNPRHKITKRGQNVTFRCDPISEHNRLYWYRQTLGQGPEFLTYFQNEAQLEKSRLLSDRFSAERPKGSFSTLEIQRTEQGDSAMYLCASSHPPREGYTFGSGTRLTVV.

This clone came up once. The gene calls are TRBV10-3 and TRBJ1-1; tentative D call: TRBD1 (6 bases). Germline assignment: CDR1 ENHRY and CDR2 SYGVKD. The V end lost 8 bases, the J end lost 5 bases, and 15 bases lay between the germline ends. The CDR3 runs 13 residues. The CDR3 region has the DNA TGTGCCATCGCAGGGGCCTCGAGGACTGAAGCTTTCTTT. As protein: CAIAGASRTEAFF.

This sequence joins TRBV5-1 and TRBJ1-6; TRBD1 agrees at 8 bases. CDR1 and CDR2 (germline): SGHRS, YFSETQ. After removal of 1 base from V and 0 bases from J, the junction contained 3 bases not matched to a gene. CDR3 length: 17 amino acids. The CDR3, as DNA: TGCGCCAGCAGCTTGAACAGGGGGAACTCCTATAATTCACCCCTCCACTTT. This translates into CASSLNRGNSYNSPLHF.

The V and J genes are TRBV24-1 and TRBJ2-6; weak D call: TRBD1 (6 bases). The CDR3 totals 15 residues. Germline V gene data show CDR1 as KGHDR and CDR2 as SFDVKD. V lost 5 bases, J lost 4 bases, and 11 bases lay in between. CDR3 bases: TGTGCCACCAGTGCTCAGGGGCTCGGGGCCAACGTCCTGACTTTC. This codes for CATSAQGLGANVLTF.

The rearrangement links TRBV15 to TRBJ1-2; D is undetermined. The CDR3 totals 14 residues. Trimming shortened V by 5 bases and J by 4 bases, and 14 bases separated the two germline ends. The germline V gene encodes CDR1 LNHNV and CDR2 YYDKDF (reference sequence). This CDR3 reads CATSPATSVYGYTF. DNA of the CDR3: TGTGCCACCAGCCCAGCTACCAGCGTCTATGGCTACACCTTC.

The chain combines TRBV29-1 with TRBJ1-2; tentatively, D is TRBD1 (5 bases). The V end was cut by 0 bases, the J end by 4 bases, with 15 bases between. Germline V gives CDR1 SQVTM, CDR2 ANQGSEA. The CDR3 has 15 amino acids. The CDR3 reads CSVEELAGNAYGYTF. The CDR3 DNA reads TGCAGCGTTGAAGAGTTGGCAGGGAATGCCTATGGCTACACCTTC.

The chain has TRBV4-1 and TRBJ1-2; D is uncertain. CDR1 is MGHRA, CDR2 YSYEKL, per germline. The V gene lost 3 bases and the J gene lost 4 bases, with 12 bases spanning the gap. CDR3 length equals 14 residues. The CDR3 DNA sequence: TGCGCCAGCAGCCAGTCTGCCGAGGGCTATGGCTACACCTTC. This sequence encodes CASSQSAEGYGYTF.